The TCR beta chain under discussion was sequenced for a study of neurological immune-mediated disorders. General study findings and limits: Phylogenetic grouping assigned the repertoires of 18 of 34 multiple sclerosis patients to a single related-CDR3 cluster, which may represent a signature.

CDR1 MNHEY and CDR2 SMNVEV come from the germline V gene (reference sequence). This CDR3 has 15 residues. The trim removed 2 bases at V and 6 bases at J, leaving 6 bases unmatched. This clonotype has ten or more counts. Its target is unknown. The method for making cDNA was 5'RACE, and it used 10-nucleotide random UMIs. Via MiXCR, TCRdb re-called the 5' RACE reads, giving one row per CDR3 protein. The sample has over 50,000 distinct CDR3 sequences, over 4% seen once; the top ten hold 5.6%. This TCR derives from a human donor with multiple sclerosis. The donor label of this sample is uncertain. The V and J genes are TRBV27 and TRBJ2-1; 8 bases line up with TRBD1. The material sequenced was PBMCs. The CDR3 DNA reads as TGTGCCAGCAGTTTAAGGACAGGGCGCCGCAATGAGCAGTTCTTC. This codes for CASSLRTGRRNEQFF.